This T cell receptor (beta chain) comes out of a study of cytomegalovirus exposure and HLA in healthy donors. Study-level findings and limits: The study labeled roughly 160 TCR beta chains cytomegalovirus-associated. Among TCR sequences, most were rare, though some public TCRs appeared in many donors. In a later analysis, first-cohort TCR clusters were found to tend to co-occur in the 100 to 150 validation repertoires.

Repertoires were generated with immunoSEQ multiplex PCR, while TCRdb's copy carries only in-frame clones and drops some. The sample holds some 140,000 clones, about 82% seen once. For this clone: Antigen: not known.

This receptor was obtained from a human donor in good health. What was sequenced was PBMCs.

CDR3 protein: CASSYDRSNQPQHF. In nucleotides, the CDR3 is TGTGCCAGCAGTTACGACAGGAGCAATCAGCCCCAGCATTTT. The chain carries TRBV6-5 and TRBJ1-5; a weak D match, TRBD1 (6 bases). The length of the CDR3 is 14 residues. Per the germline V gene, CDR1 is MNHEY and CDR2 is SVGAGI. Trimming cost V 2 bases and J 1 base, with 6 bases left between them.